The 6 T cell receptor beta chains presented below share a single source sample, sequenced in a study of beta chain features in type 1 diabetes (dated by TCRdb to 2016 to 2019). Libraries were built with the immunoSEQ multiplex PCR assay. The entire amount of isolated RNA was reverse transcribed using the High Capacity cDNA Reverse Transcription Kit, so the sequenced TCRB transcripts were expressed ones. TCRdb re-hosts the immuneACCESS table, in-frame sequences only. Its copies lack some clones; in the studies checked, an unresolved V gene accounts for under half of them, and the cause for the rest is not known. For this sample there are a few hundred thousand clones; roughly 14% appear just once. The ten largest clones capture about 0.034% of the sample. The sequenced sample was naive CD4+ T cells from blood. The cell subset or site label corresponds to: true naive CD4+ T cells. All receptors come from a man in his thirties or forties in good health.

This clone was detected a few times. CDR3 residues: CASSPRTSVLQETQYF. For the CDR3, the DNA is TGTGCCAGCAGCCCACGGACTAGCGTACTTCAAGAGACCCAGTACTTC. This chain uses TRBV5-4 with TRBJ2-5, with 9 bases that match TRBD2. V was pared by 4 bases and J by 2 bases, with 9 bases of the junction left unmatched. Germline V gene sequence: CDR1 SGHNT, CDR2 YYREEE (reference sequence). This CDR3 region has 16 residues.

A word on this clone: A read error may produce the germline difference seen at one junction end. The V gene is TRBV19, the J gene TRBJ2-4; D is uncertain. Germline CDR1 LNHDA, CDR2 SQIVND (reference sequence). This CDR3 is built from 13 residues. This chain's CDR3 is CASSIELWHGPFF. CDR3 coding DNA: TGTGCCAGTAGTATAGAGTTGTGGCACGGACCCTTCTTC.

About this clone: This specimen includes other DNA sequences encoding the same CDR3. The chain employs TRBV29-1 and TRBJ1-1, with D uncertain. This CDR3 spans 13 amino acids. The V gene's germline CDR1 is SQVTM and CDR2 ANQGSEA. V dropped 2 bases and J dropped 3 bases, with 10 bases sitting between them. DNA for the CDR3: TGCAGCGTTGAACGTCGTCAGGACACTGAAGCTTTCTTT. Its translation is CSVERRQDTEAFF.

The chain is built from TRBV7-2 and TRBJ2-5; 10 nucleotides line up with TRBD2. The CDR3 consists of 16 residues. Germline-derived CDR1 and CDR2 are SGHTA and FQGNSA. With V trimmed by 1 base and J by 5 bases, 7 bases remained unmatched. CDR3 protein: CASSLESGRAAETQYF. The CDR3 nucleotides are TGTGCCAGCAGCTTAGAGAGCGGGAGGGCCGCGGAGACCCAGTACTTC.

The V gene is TRBV11-2, the J gene TRBJ2-1; 11 bases map to TRBD2. The CDR3 contains 13 residues. The germline CDR1 and CDR2 sequences are SGHAT and FQNNGV. The J segment lost 7 bases and the V segment lost 6 bases, leaving 2 bases of the junction unmatched. Here the CDR3 reads CASRLAGENEQFF. The CDR3 nucleotides read TGTGCCAGCAGACTAGCGGGAGAAAATGAGCAGTTCTTC. The whole variable domain, remainder taken from reference TRBV11-2 and TRBJ2-1, is EAGVAQSPRYKIIEKRQSVAFWCNPISGHATLYWYQQILGQGPKLLIQFQNNGVVDDSQLPKDRFSAERLKGVDSTLKIQPAKLEDSAVYLCASRLAGENEQFFGPGTRLTVL.

The J gene is TRBJ2-5, the V gene TRBV27; 8 bases are shared with TRBD1. V was pared by 6 bases and J by 4 bases, with 10 bases of the junction left unmatched. The CDR3 length is 15 residues. Germline V gene sequence: CDR1 MNHEY, CDR2 SMNVEV (reference sequence). CDR3 in DNA: TGTGCCAGCAGGAGAGCAGGGGGCTTGCGAGAGACCCAGTACTTC. Its translation: CASRRAGGLRETQYF.